One sample yielded the 23 T cell receptor beta chains listed below, sequenced in a study of blood T cells in healthy people across ages. Alongside a J-beta primer mix, a sample-barcoded 5' primer served in a second PCR lasting about 6 to 11 cycles. TCRdb itself ran the 5' RACE reads through MiXCR, one entry per CDR3 protein. Of about 640,000 distinct CDR3 sequences in the sample, roughly 30% were seen once. The sequencing input was blood. The receptors were sampled from a woman older than 75 in good health.

Turning to this clonotype: This may come from a read error, since a much larger clone is one base off. The genes are TRBV20-1 and TRBJ2-1, with D hard to call. The length of the CDR3 is 12 residues. V was clipped by 1 base and J by 6 bases, with 7 bases between them. Germline V gene data show CDR1 as DFQATT and CDR2 as SNEGSKA (reference sequence). In DNA form, the CDR3 reads TGCAGTGCTAGAGGTAGGATCAATGAGCAGTTCTTC. Amino acid sequence: CSARGRINEQFF.

In its sample, this clonotype was seen a few times. The V gene is TRBV7-8, the J gene TRBJ1-1; D is unclear. V was trimmed by 1 base and J by 1 base, leaving 10 bases between them. Germline V gives CDR1 SGHVS, CDR2 FQNEAQ. The CDR3 loop spans 15 amino acids. The CDR3 protein is CASSLEVGPNTEAFF. CDR3 DNA: TGTGCCAGCAGCTTAGAGGTAGGACCGAACACTGAAGCTTTCTTT.

Of note for this clonotype: One junction end disagrees with the germline gene, perhaps due to a read error. The rearrangement links TRBV12-3 or TRBV12-4 to TRBJ2-3, with D possibly TRBD1 on 6 matching bases. The CDR3 is 14 residues long. The CDR3 loop is CASNRAPRADTEYF. In DNA, the CDR3 is TGTGCCAGCAACAGGGCCCCAAGAGCAGATACGGAGTATTTT.

Only a few counts were recorded for this clonotype. A read error is possible here, since a much larger clone lies one base away. The chain employs TRBV6-5 and TRBJ2-1; the match to TRBD2 covers 8 bases. V gave up 0 bases and J gave up 6 bases; unmatched junction bases: 13. This CDR3 comprises 18 residues. The V gene's germline CDR1 is MNHEY and CDR2 SVGAGI. This CDR3 reads CASSYSRSGAGGGNEQFF. CDR3 in DNA: TGTGCCAGCAGTTACTCGAGATCAGGGGCGGGGGGTGGCAATGAGCAGTTCTTC.

This clonotype occurred many times. The genes are TRBV20-1 and TRBJ2-7; 10 nucleotides agree with TRBD2. The tail of the sequence fits TRBJ2-5 better, so the J call may be wrong. This CDR3 has 13 amino acids. The germline V gene has CDR1 DFQATT and CDR2 SNEGSKA (reference sequence). CDR3 nucleotides: TGCAGTGCTTCGCCGGGACTAGCGGAGACCCAGTACTTC. It codes for CSASPGLAETQYF.

With respect to this clonotype: A much larger clonotype is one base distant, so this may be a read error. V is TRBV6-2 or TRBV6-3 and J is TRBJ2-1; D perhaps matches TRBD1 (7 bases). The length of the CDR3 is 14 residues. The germline gives CDR1 MNHEY, CDR2 SVGEGT. CDR3 amino acids: CAGRGAVVYNEQFF. In DNA, the CDR3 is TGTGCCGGCAGGGGGGCAGTAGTCTACAATGAGCAGTTCTTC.

There are many counts of this clonotype. This CDR3 reads CASSAPPDGRFVRRELSSYEQYF. CDR3 coding DNA: TGTGCCAGCAGTGCACCACCTGATGGTAGATTTGTCCGTCGGGAGTTAAGCTCCTACGAGCAGTACTTC. This rearrangement joins TRBV6-1 to TRBJ2-7; possibly TRBD2 for D (6 bases). The CDR3 sequence is 23 residues long. Germline CDR1 MNHNS, CDR2 SASEGT. Trimming stripped 4 bases from V and 0 bases from J, with 37 bases between.

This clonotype was counted only a few times. A junction boundary mismatches the germline segment, possibly from a read error. J is TRBJ2-6 and V is TRBV27; D gene uncertain. The CDR3 contains 17 residues. CDR1 is MNHEY and CDR2 is SMNVEV in the germline V gene (reference sequence). The CDR3 sequence: CASREDPSDSGSNVLTF. The CDR3 DNA reads TGTGCCAGCAGAGAGGACCCTTCTGACTCTGGGTCCAACGTCCTGACTTTC.

A few counts support this clonotype. The chain has TRBV27 and TRBJ2-5, with 7 bases matching TRBD1. The V and J ends lost 10 bases and 11 bases, in that order; junction bases with no gene match: 28. CDR1 and CDR2 (germline): MNHEY, SMNVEV (reference sequence). The CDR3 has 17 residues. The CDR3 is CATSPRNRGSSVNEQYF. The DNA for the CDR3 is TGTGCCACCTCACCGCGGAACAGGGGTTCTTCGGTCAATGAGCAGTACTTC.

CDR3 sequence (DNA): TGTGCCAGCGGTCAAACGGGGGGCGCTAACAGTGAGCAGTTCTTC. This codes for CASGQTGGANSEQFF. The chain is built from TRBV7-9 and TRBJ2-1; weak D call: TRBD2 (7 bases). The germline CDR1 and CDR2 sequences are SEHNR and FQNEAQ (reference sequence). The CDR3 is made up of 15 amino acids. V lost 8 bases and J lost 9, with 23 bases in between.

J is TRBJ2-3 and V is TRBV7-9; the D is unclear. Germline CDR1 is SEHNR and CDR2 is FQNEAQ (reference sequence). The CDR3 spans 16 residues. V dropped 5 bases and J dropped 0 bases, with 15 bases sitting between them. The CDR3 here is CASSVLLYGSTDTQYF. DNA of the CDR3: TGTGCCAGCAGCGTCCTACTGTACGGGAGCACAGATACGCAGTATTTT.

This chain connects TRBV20-1 to TRBJ1-4; 8 bases are shared with TRBD1. The CDR3 consists of 13 residues. The trim removed 5 bases at V and 8 bases at J, leaving 7 bases unmatched. Germline CDR1 is DFQATT and CDR2 is SNEGSKA (reference sequence). The CDR3 nucleotides read TGCAGTGCTGGGACAGGCCTAGCGGAAAAACTGTTTTTT. Protein: CSAGTGLAEKLFF.

This clonotype has a count of ten or more. This chain uses TRBV30 with TRBJ2-7; D is unclear. The germline gives CDR1 GTSNPN, CDR2 SVGIG (reference sequence). Trimming removed 1 base from V and 5 bases from J, with 3 bases in between. The CDR3 contains 10 residues. DNA for the CDR3: TGTGCCTGGAGTGGGAACGAGCAGTACTTC. Its protein product is CAWSGNEQYF.

This clonotype was seen only a few times. The V call is TRBV12-5, the J call TRBJ1-1; D gene uncertain. Germline V CDR1 and CDR2: LGHNT, FRNRAP. V lost 6 bases and J lost 0, with 11 bases in between. The CDR3 spans 14 residues. CDR3 DNA: TGTGCTAGTGGCCTCGGTAGGTTGAACACTGAAGCTTTCTTT. It codes for CASGLGRLNTEAFF.

This clonotype was counted at least ten times. The CDR3 here is CSARDPQGRSSGANVLTF. The CDR3 coding sequence is TGCAGTGCTAGAGATCCCCAGGGCAGGAGCTCTGGGGCCAACGTCCTGACTTTC. The rearrangement links TRBV20-1 to TRBJ2-6; tentatively, D is TRBD1 (5 bases). Germline-derived CDR1 and CDR2 are DFQATT and SNEGSKA (reference sequence). The CDR3 runs to 18 residues. The V end was cut by 0 bases, the J end by 0 bases, with 15 bases between.

This clonotype has a count of ten or more. The chain carries TRBV7-2 and TRBJ1-2, with a possible D match to TRBD1 (5 bases). There are 14 residues in the CDR3. Germline CDR1 reads SGHTA; CDR2 reads FQGNSA. V was pared by 4 bases and J by 4 bases, with 13 bases between. The CDR3 region has the DNA TGTGCCAGCAGCTCGTCCAGGGTTAGCTATGGCTACACCTTC. It codes for CASSSSRVSYGYTF.

This clonotype came up a few times. The J gene is TRBJ1-6, the V gene TRBV27, with D unresolved. Germline V gene lookup returns CDR1 MNHEY and CDR2 SMNVEV (reference sequence). CDR3 length: 13 residues. Deletions cut 5 bases from V and 10 bases from J, with 12 bases between. The CDR3 coding sequence is TGTGCCAGCAGTCCCTCCCGGGCCTCACCCCTCCACTTT. Encoded protein: CASSPSRASPLHF.

This clonotype was counted at least ten times. V is TRBV15 and J is TRBJ2-3, with TRBD1 identical over 11 bases. The junction had 5 bases not matched to a gene; V was cut back by 5 bases and J by 4 bases. This CDR3 is built from 15 residues. CDR1 LNHNV and CDR2 YYDKDF come from the germline V gene (reference sequence). CDR3 residues: CATSPGTGGPDTQYF. Here the CDR3 DNA reads TGTGCCACCAGCCCCGGGACAGGGGGACCAGATACGCAGTATTTT.

Comments on this clonotype: This sequence may be a read error, since a much larger clone differs from it by one base. This chain joins TRBV7-2 and TRBJ1-1; D might be TRBD1 (5 bases). V lost 4 bases and J 4 bases, leaving 13 bases between the germline ends. Germline V CDR1 and CDR2: SGHTA, FQGNSA. The CDR3 is 14 residues long. The CDR3 region is CASSSRQTSTEAFF. Written as DNA, the CDR3 is TGTGCCAGCAGCTCGAGACAGACGAGCACTGAAGCTTTCTTT.

V usage is TRBV5-6 and J usage is TRBJ1-1; a weak D match, TRBD1 (5 bases). The V end was cut by 0 bases, the J end by 4 bases, with 16 bases between. The CDR3 has 16 amino acids. Germline assignment: CDR1 SGHDT and CDR2 YYEEEE. DNA of the CDR3: TGTGCCAGCAGCTTGGCCAAGGGGTCGGTGCGCACTGAAGCTTTCTTT. Translating it yields CASSLAKGSVRTEAFF.

This clonotype was seen a handful of times. The genes are TRBV2 and TRBJ2-3; 7 bases map to TRBD2. V shed 2 bases, J shed 3 bases, and the junction held 5 bases outside the gene matches. CDR3 length equals 15 residues. Germline V gives CDR1 SNHLY, CDR2 FYNNEI. CDR3 sequence reads: CASSEMRGSTDTQYF. The DNA for the CDR3 is TGTGCCAGCAGTGAAATGCGGGGGTCTACAGATACGCAGTATTTT.

About this clonotype: A much bigger clone sits one base away, suggesting this may be a read error. The V gene is TRBV5-1, the J gene TRBJ2-7; TRBD1 might be the D (6 bases). The CDR3 sequence is 14 residues long. Germline V gives CDR1 SGHRS, CDR2 YFSETQ. V gave up 7 bases and J gave up 3 bases, with 17 bases separating them. CDR3 sequence reads: CASCSTEDSYEQYF. The DNA for the CDR3 is TGCGCCAGCTGCTCGACTGAGGACAGCTACGAGCAGTACTTC.

Only a few counts were recorded for this clonotype. V is TRBV5-1 and J is TRBJ2-7; D possibly corresponds to TRBD2 (6 bases). The CDR3 contains 14 residues. From germline, CDR1 is SGHRS and CDR2 YFSETQ. The germline V and J ends were trimmed by 3 bases and 5 bases, with 15 bases remaining between them. Here the CDR3 DNA reads TGCGCCAGCAGCTGGGGGGTTGTAGCGGACGAGCAGTACTTC. It is translated as CASSWGVVADEQYF.